The 8 T cell receptor beta chains below come from one sample, sequenced in a study of blood T cell repertoires in COVID-19. The protocol was immunoSEQ multiplex PCR, while the TCRdb copy is restricted to in-frame clones and leaves out a portion. The sample has approximately 200,000 clones; around 84% are singletons. Sequencing used peripheral blood. Receptors originate from a woman aged 60-70 years who had recovered from COVID-19.

V and J are TRBV7-8 and TRBJ1-1; TRBD1 aligns across 12 bases. This CDR3 has 18 amino acids. V dropped 3 bases and J dropped 0; count of bases not matched to a gene: 8. The germline gives CDR1 SGHVS, CDR2 FQNEAQ. The CDR3 sequence is CASSFGDRGHRMNTEAFF. CDR3 bases: TGTGCCAGCAGCTTTGGGGACAGGGGGCATAGGATGAACACTGAAGCTTTCTTT.

This rearrangement joins TRBV3-1 (or the pseudogene TRBV3-2) to TRBJ2-1, with TRBD1 identical over 8 bases. The CDR3 runs to 16 residues. The trim removed 3 bases at V and 5 bases at J, leaving 9 bases unmatched. The germline CDR1 and CDR2 sequences are LGHDT and YNNKEL (reference sequence). CDR3 bases: TGTGCCAGCAGCCATCCCGACAGGGGAATCCACAATGAGCAGTTCTTC. Amino acids: CASSHPDRGIHNEQFF.

The chain is built from TRBV19 and TRBJ2-7, with TRBD2 identical over 8 bases. CDR1 and CDR2 (germline): LNHDA, SQIVND (reference sequence). This CDR3 has 16 residues. Trimming at V came to 3 bases and at J to 1 base, leaving 8 bases not matched to a gene. The DNA for the CDR3 is TGTGCCAGTAGTATCCTAGCGGGCAAGGATTCCTACGAGCAGTACTTC. Its protein is CASSILAGKDSYEQYF.

This chain connects TRBV9 to TRBJ2-1, with 9 bases aligning to TRBD1. V dropped 3 bases and J dropped 4; count of bases not matched to a gene: 5. The CDR3 is 15 residues long. Germline loops: CDR1 SGDLS, CDR2 YYNGEE. CDR3 coding DNA: TGTGCCAGCAGCGCCTCGACAGGGGGGTACAATGAGCAGTTCTTC. It encodes CASSASTGGYNEQFF.

The gene calls are TRBV4-1 and TRBJ2-7; TRBD2 matches at 16 bases. After removal of 4 bases from V and 2 bases from J, the junction contained 2 bases not matched to a gene. CDR1 is MGHRA, CDR2 YSYEKL, per germline. There are 16 residues in the CDR3. The CDR3, as DNA: TGCGCCAGCAGCCGAGGGACTAGCGGGGGGGCCTACGAGCAGTACTTC. Translated, it gives CASSRGTSGGAYEQYF.

V usage is TRBV5-1 and J usage is TRBJ1-1, with TRBD1 identical over 8 bases. With V trimmed by 1 base and J by 4 bases, 3 bases remained unmatched. The CDR3 loop spans 14 amino acids. Germline CDR1 SGHRS, CDR2 YFSETQ. The CDR3 region is CASSLTGGVTEAFF. CDR3 bases: TGCGCCAGCAGCTTGACAGGGGGGGTCACTGAAGCTTTCTTT.

The chain uses TRBV19 and TRBJ1-2; possibly TRBD1 for D (6 bases). This CDR3 has 13 residues. Trimming pared 7 bases from V and 4 bases from J, leaving 13 bases between. CDR1 is LNHDA and CDR2 is SQIVND in the germline V gene (reference sequence). CDR3 sequence: CASKNRDVYGYTF. CDR3 DNA: TGTGCCAGTAAAAACAGGGACGTCTATGGCTACACCTTC.

This rearrangement joins TRBV18 to TRBJ1-1; 7 bases are a match to TRBD1. J was trimmed by 2 bases and V by 2 bases; bases with no gene match: 5. Germline V gene sequence: CDR1 KGHSH, CDR2 LQKENI. This CDR3 has 15 residues. The CDR3, as DNA: TGTGCCAGCTCACCAATGGGACAGCTTAACACTGAAGCTTTCTTT. Its protein is CASSPMGQLNTEAFF.